This T cell receptor beta chain was retrieved from a study of cytomegalovirus exposure and HLA in healthy donors. Study-wide points: TCR beta sequences reportedly predicted most subjects' HLA-A and HLA-B alleles accurately. In an earlier analysis, about 87% or about 30%: the productive usage of most TCR beta V segments. The authors later linked a missense DCLRE1C variant to TCR beta V- and J-gene trimming. As immune exposure information, only CMV serostatus was available.

The PCR made use of 60 Vbeta and 13 Jbeta primers. Generated by immunoSEQ multiplex PCR, the TCRdb table keeps only in-frame clones and is missing some. The sample includes approximately 110,000 clones, 82% of them seen just once. This clone was counted a few times. Its target is unknown. CDR1 and CDR2 from the germline V gene are MGHDK and SYGVNS. V was clipped by 8 bases and J by 5 bases, with 15 bases between them. This CDR3 spans 13 amino acids. The sequencing sample was made of PBMCs. This TCR came from a woman under 30 in good health and CMV-seronegative. The chain uses TRBV25-1 and TRBJ2-5, with no clear D. CDR3 sequence: CASGEAQTETQYF. CDR3 nucleotides: TGTGCCAGCGGCGAGGCCCAGACGGAGACCCAGTACTTC. Combining the CDR3 with reference TRBV25-1 and TRBJ2-5 gives the whole variable domain EADIYQTPRYLVIGTGKKITLECSQTMGHDKMYWYQQDPGMELHLIHYSYGVNSTEKGDLSSESTVSRIRTEHFPLTLESARPSHTSQYLCASGEAQTETQYFGPGTRLLVL.